Listed below are T cell receptor beta chains from one sample, sequenced in a study of T cell repertoires in cytomegalovirus infection. TCRdb analysed the reads with MiXCR anew, one entry per CDR3 protein. The table shows nearly 550,000 distinct CDR3 sequences, with 15% to 20% occurring only once. The sequenced sample was CD8+ T cells from PBMCs. The receptor set was obtained from a human donor in good health (CMV status not recorded). Some clones in this sample may be carry-over from other donors' samples. Both conserved end residues are part of each CDR3. Each record gives: V gene, J gene, clone size, D gene, CDR3 protein, CDR3 DNA. A D gene is named only where the DNA matches it firmly. Clone sizes are given selectively: once, few, many, or a class where the clone is expanded.

>TRBV2|TRBJ2-7|few|.
CASRDTHYEQYF
TGTGCCAGCAGGGACACACACTACGAGCAGTACTTC
>TRBV5-4|TRBJ2-7|many|TRBD1
CASSFPGTGAYEQYF
TGTGCCAGCAGCTTCCCCGGGACAGGGGCCTACGAGCAGTACTTC
>TRBV6-5|TRBJ1-4|.|TRBD1
CASSYGTGYNEKLFF
TGTGCCAGCAGTTACGGGACAGGGTATAATGAAAAACTGTTTTTT
>TRBV27|TRBJ1-1|.|.
CASRRTNTEAFF
TGTGCCAGCAGAAGGACAAACACTGAAGCTTTCTTT
>TRBV27|TRBJ2-1|.|.
CASHPTGRRYNEQFF
TGTGCCAGCCATCCAACCGGGCGACGATACAATGAGCAGTTCTTC
>TRBV2|TRBJ2-5|.|TRBD2
CASSEGAGDQYF
TGTGCCAGCAGTGAAGGAGCGGGGGACCAGTACTTC
>TRBV30|TRBJ2-2|.|TRBD2
CAWDLGAGGPGELFF
TGTGCCTGGGACCTTGGAGCGGGAGGGCCCGGGGAGCTGTTTTTT
>TRBV4-2|TRBJ1-3|.|.
CASSQELLVSHSGNTIYF
TGTGCCAGCAGCCAAGAACTTCTCGTCAGCCACTCTGGAAACACCATATATTTT
>TRBV6-5|TRBJ2-2|few|.
CASSYGAAGELFF
TGTGCCAGCAGTTACGGGGCCGCCGGGGAGCTGTTTTTT
>TRBV7-3|TRBJ2-3|many|TRBD2
CASSLTTSANTQYF
TGTGCCAGCAGCTTAACCACTAGCGCAAATACGCAGTATTTT
>TRBV7-9|TRBJ1-1|many|.
CASSSTLNTEAFF
TGTGCCAGCAGCTCCACACTGAACACTGAAGCTTTCTTT
>TRBV9|TRBJ2-1|.|.
CASSEPKGGGSREQFF
TGTGCCAGCAGCGAGCCGAAGGGGGGGGGGTCGCGGGAGCAGTTCTTC
>TRBV10-3|TRBJ2-7|many|.
CAISESARAYEQYF
TGTGCCATCAGTGAGTCCGCCAGAGCCTACGAGCAGTACTTC
>TRBV27|TRBJ2-3|.|TRBD1
CASRGPGTGDIDTQYF
TGTGCCAGCAGGGGACCCGGGACAGGGGACATAGATACGCAGTATTTT
>TRBV19|TRBJ2-3|.|.
CASSILHATTDTQYF
TGTGCCAGTAGTATTCTCCACGCTACCACAGATACGCAGTATTTT
>TRBV19|TRBJ2-7|few|TRBD1
CASSTRPGQGSREQYF
TGTGCCAGTAGTACAAGACCGGGACAGGGATCCCGCGAGCAGTACTTC
>TRBV10-2|TRBJ2-1|few|.
CASSEVNSLTLLF
TGCGCCAGCAGTGAGGTGAACTCCCTCACCCTACTCTTC
>TRBV7-2|TRBJ2-7|many|.
CASSIRGDRSGVSEQYF
TGTGCCAGCAGCATTAGAGGCGACAGGAGCGGGGTGAGCGAGCAGTACTTC